The rows below give T cell receptor beta chains drawn from one sample of a study of metastatic and nonmetastatic thyroid tumors. Using MiXCR, TCRdb reanalyzed the PCR reads. The data show about 15,000 clones, with around a quarter seen just once and roughly 7.7% held by the top ten. Material for sequencing was tumor tissue. These receptors all come from a female donor with papillary thyroid cancer or a benign thyroid nodule (not recorded which). Some clones in this sample may be carry-over from other donors' samples. Both conserved end residues are part of each CDR3. The D gene is left open where the match is weak. Only some rows state a clone size, as once, few, many or a class for expanded clones.

medium-sized,TRBV20-1,TRBJ2-7,TRBD2,TGCAGTGCGTCGGTGGGCGGGAGGGAAGTGGACGAGCAGTACTTC,CSASVGGREVDEQYF
many,TRBV5-1,TRBJ2-5,TRBD2,TGCGCCAGCAGCTCGGGGGGACTAGCGGGAGGCCATGACCGGGAGACCCAGTACTTC,CASSSGGLAGGHDRETQYF
-,TRBV12-5,TRBJ2-3,-,TGTGCTATTGGCCCCACCGGCCATAGCCGCACAGATACGCAGTATTTT,CAIGPTGHSRTDTQYF
-,TRBV30,TRBJ2-7,-,TGTGCCTGGACTTTAGCGGATGGGATTTACGAGCAGTACTTC,CAWTLADGIYEQYF
-,TRBV5-1,TRBJ1-4,-,TGCGCCAGCACTAAGGGCGACTTGAATGAAAAACTGTTTTTT,CASTKGDLNEKLFF
-,TRBV6-2/TRBV6-3,TRBJ1-1,-,TGTGCCAGCAGTGTAGAGGGGCAGATGAACACTGAAGCTTTCTTT,CASSVEGQMNTEAFF
many,TRBV27,TRBJ2-1,TRBD2,TGTGCCAGCAGTTTACGCGGGACTAGCGGGAATGAGCAGTTCTTC,CASSLRGTSGNEQFF
few,TRBV4-1,TRBJ1-5,-,TGCGCCAGCAGCCAAGTCGTCCAGTCTAGCAATCAGCCCCAGCATTTT,CASSQVVQSSNQPQHF
medium-sized,TRBV4-2,TRBJ2-7,-,TGTGCCAGCGGACGGTACAGCGGGTTGGACTACGAGCAGTACTTC,CASGRYSGLDYEQYF
many,TRBV20-1,TRBJ2-3,TRBD2,TGCAGTGCTAGAACCTTGCTAGCGGCCGGCACAGATACGCAGTATTTT,CSARTLLAAGTDTQYF
medium-sized,TRBV30,TRBJ1-1,-,TGTGCTCGGGGTACATACGGGACTGAAGCTTTCTTT,CARGTYGTEAFF
medium-sized,TRBV6-1,TRBJ1-1,-,TGTGCCAGCAGTGAGGCAGGGGCCACTGAAGCTTTCTTT,CASSEAGATEAFF
medium-sized,TRBV6-1,TRBJ1-5,-,TGTGCCAGCAGTGCTGACCTAGGGGGTTTTCAGCCCCAGCATTTT,CASSADLGGFQPQHF
large,TRBV28,TRBJ1-6,-,TGTGCCACCGAGGGGGGGGGGGCGCACAGGGTTTCACCCCTCCACTTT,CATEGGGAHRVSPLHF